Detailed here is one T cell receptor (beta chain). The antigen remains unidentified. Trimming cost V 1 base and J 4 bases; bases outside gene matches: 5. Germline loops: CDR1 SGHRS, CDR2 YFSETQ. The CDR3 runs 15 residues. Every bit of the isolated RNA underwent reverse transcription, so sequencing read expressed TCRB transcripts. Data came from immunoSEQ multiplex PCR; TCRdb stores just in-frame clones and leaves some out. The sample includes 300,000 to 400,000 clones, about 13% of them seen just once. The data were taken from a study of beta chain features in type 1 diabetes. Study results and caveats: Significant though moderate, a shortening of TCRB CDR3s appeared in all four CD4+ subsets of Type 1 diabetes patients. Compared to healthy donors, patients appeared to have naive, central memory and Treg TCRB repertoires that were more alike.

The origin of this receptor is a woman between 18 and 29 years old with type 1 diabetes. Specimen: naive CD4+ T cells from blood. This chain joins TRBV5-1 and TRBJ1-1; 9 bases align to TRBD1. CDR3 sequence: CASSLTGGPFTEAFF. CDR3 coding DNA: TGCGCCAGCAGCTTGACAGGGGGCCCCTTCACTGAAGCTTTCTTT.